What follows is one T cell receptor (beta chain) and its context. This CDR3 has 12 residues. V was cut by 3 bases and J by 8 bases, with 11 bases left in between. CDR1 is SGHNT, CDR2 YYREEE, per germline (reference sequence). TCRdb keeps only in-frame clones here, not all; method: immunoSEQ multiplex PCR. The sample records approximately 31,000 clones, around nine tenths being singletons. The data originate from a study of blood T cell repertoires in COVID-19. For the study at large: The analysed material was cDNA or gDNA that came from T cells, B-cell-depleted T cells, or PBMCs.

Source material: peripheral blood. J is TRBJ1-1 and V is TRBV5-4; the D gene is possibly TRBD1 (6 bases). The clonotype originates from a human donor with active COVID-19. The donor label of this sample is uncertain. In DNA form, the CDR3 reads TGTGCCAGCAGCTCCGACAGGATCGAAGCTTTCTTT. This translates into CASSSDRIEAFF.